Listed below are T cell receptor beta chains from one sample, sequenced in a study of T cell repertoires in cytomegalovirus infection. TCRdb reprocessed the reads with MiXCR, giving one entry per CDR3 protein. The profile shows around 240,000 distinct CDR3 sequences, over 20% of them singletons. Sequencing was performed on CD8+ T cells from PBMCs. The source is a human donor in good health (CMV status not recorded). Some clones in this sample may be carry-over from other donors' samples. Each CDR3 is given with its conserved first and last residue. D genes are given only for firm matches. Clone size appears in some rows only: once, few, many, or a class for an expanded clone.

.,TRBJ2-3,.,TRBV2,CASSEGSLTDTQYF,TGTGCCAGCAGTGAAGGTAGCCTTACAGATACGCAGTATTTT
many,TRBJ1-1,.,TRBV29-1,CSVVTGLGNTEAFF,TGCAGCGTTGTCACCGGGTTGGGGAACACTGAAGCTTTCTTT
few,TRBJ1-1,TRBD1,TRBV29-1,CSAEGTEGVNTEAFF,TGCAGCGCCGAAGGGACAGAGGGGGTGAACACTGAAGCTTTCTTT
.,TRBJ2-7,.,TRBV5-4,CASSLLTGPFSIKDEQYF,TGTGCCAGCAGCTTACTGACGGGACCGTTCTCTATCAAGGACGAGCAGTACTTC
.,TRBJ2-7,.,TRBV25-1,CASSEFNSGSGIYEQYF,TGTGCCAGCAGTGAATTCAACTCAGGGTCGGGAATCTACGAGCAGTACTTC
.,TRBJ1-1,TRBD1,TRBV7-3,CASSLYRGHTEAFF,TGTGCCAGCAGCTTGTACAGGGGGCACACTGAAGCTTTCTTT
many,TRBJ1-5,.,TRBV7-8,CASSLKGEGPSNQPQHF,TGTGCCAGCAGCTTAAAGGGTGAGGGGCCGAGCAATCAGCCCCAGCATTTT
many,TRBJ2-2,.,TRBV27,CASSLIGGTGELFF,TGTGCCAGCAGTTTAATCGGTGGCACCGGGGAGCTGTTTTTT
.,TRBJ2-3,TRBD2,TRBV20-1,CSAREGGLAGSTDTQYF,TGCAGTGCTAGAGAGGGGGGACTAGCGGGTTCTACAGATACGCAGTATTTT
many,TRBJ1-5,TRBD1,TRBV28,CASTSLGGQGKSGRQPQHF,TGTGCCAGCACCTCACTGGGGGGACAGGGGAAATCTGGCCGCCAGCCCCAGCATTTT
few,TRBJ2-2,.,TRBV10-3,CAISESLSGELFF,TGTGCCATCAGTGAGTCTCTATCCGGGGAGCTGTTTTTT
few,TRBJ2-5,TRBD1,TRBV28,CASSFTGGRETQYF,TGTGCCAGCAGTTTTACAGGGGGCAGGGAGACCCAGTACTTC
.,TRBJ2-3,.,TRBV6-5,CASSLTETDTQYF,TGTGCCAGCAGCCTTACAGAGACGGATACGCAGTATTTT
.,TRBJ2-1,.,TRBV20-1,CSARPLGHEQFF,TGCAGTGCCCGACCTCTAGGCCATGAGCAGTTCTTC
.,TRBJ1-5,.,TRBV20-1,CSAQGRSNQPQHF,TGCAGTGCTCAGGGACGGAGCAATCAGCCCCAGCATTTT
few,TRBJ2-2,.,TRBV29-1,CSVRFANTGELFF,TGCAGCGTCCGTTTCGCGAACACCGGGGAGCTGTTTTTT
.,TRBJ1-1,.,TRBV9,CASSVEQNTEAFF,TGTGCCAGCAGCGTAGAACAGAACACTGAAGCTTTCTTT
.,TRBJ2-7,.,TRBV29-1,CSVERRPYEQYF,TGCAGCGTTGAAAGGAGACCCTACGAGCAGTACTTC
.,TRBJ2-1,TRBD2,TRBV5-4,CASSLDLGGNEQFF,TGTGCCAGCAGCTTGGATCTGGGGGGGAATGAGCAGTTCTTC
few,TRBJ1-5,.,TRBV3-1,CASSPTGPNQPQHF,TGTGCCAGCAGCCCTACGGGTCCCAATCAGCCCCAGCATTTT
many,TRBJ2-6,.,TRBV6-2/TRBV6-3,CASSYDPSGANVLTF,TGTGCCAGCAGTTATGATCCCTCTGGGGCCAACGTCCTGACTTTC
once,TRBJ1-1,.,TRBV14,CASSQDLTEAFF,TGTGCCAGCAGCCAAGATCTGACGGAAGCTTTCTTT
.,TRBJ2-3,.,TRBV12-3/TRBV12-4,CASKRPMGADTQYF,TGTGCCAGCAAGAGACCCATGGGGGCAGATACGCAGTATTTT
few,TRBJ1-6,.,TRBV28,CASSARLINSPLHF,TGTGCCAGCAGCGCCCGACTGATTAATTCACCCCTCCACTTT
few,TRBJ2-5,.,TRBV6-5,CASSYSIEPRDNQETQYF,TGTGCCAGCAGTTACTCGATAGAGCCACGGGACAACCAAGAGACCCAGTACTTC
.,TRBJ1-2,.,TRBV20-1,CSARDYTGENYGYTF,TGCAGTGCTAGAGATTATACGGGGGAGAACTATGGCTACACCTTC
.,TRBJ1-4,TRBD1,TRBV5-6,CASSPTGNNEKLFF,TGTGCCAGCAGCCCGACAGGGAATAATGAAAAACTGTTTTTT
many,TRBJ2-5,.,TRBV10-3,CAISEGGLETQYF,TGTGCCATCAGTGAGGGCGGACTAGAGACCCAGTACTTC
many,TRBJ2-5,TRBD1,TRBV7-2,CASSPDRGQTQYF,TGTGCCAGCAGCCCAGACAGGGGACAGACCCAGTACTTC
.,TRBJ2-1,.,TRBV7-2,CASNQRWDGDEQFF,TGTGCCAGCAACCAGCGGTGGGACGGCGATGAGCAGTTCTTC
many,TRBJ1-1,TRBD1,TRBV7-3,CASSPGGGLEAFF,TGTGCCAGCAGCCCAGGGGGGGGCTTGGAAGCTTTCTTT
.,TRBJ1-2,.,TRBV5-1,CASSLLPGDSNYGYTF,TGCGCCAGCAGCTTGTTACCAGGGGACTCTAACTATGGCTACACCTTC
.,TRBJ2-3,.,TRBV12-3/TRBV12-4,CASTHLLGLSTDTQYF,TGTGCCAGCACCCACCTTTTGGGACTTAGCACAGATACGCAGTATTTT
.,TRBJ2-5,.,TRBV7-4,CASSFPEAGKETQYF,TGTGCCAGCAGCTTCCCTGAGGCAGGGAAAGAGACCCAGTACTTC
.,TRBJ1-1,.,TRBV7-9,CASSLEFSGSF,TGTGCCAGCAGCTTAGAGTTTAGCGGCAGTTTT
many,TRBJ1-2,TRBD1,TRBV27,CASGRQGAVYDGYTF,TGTGCCAGCGGCCGGCAGGGGGCTGTTTATGATGGCTACACCTTC
few,TRBJ1-5,TRBD1,TRBV20-1,CSASGQVGLNQPQHF,TGCAGTGCTTCCGGACAGGTGGGCCTCAATCAGCCCCAGCATTTT
.,TRBJ2-2,TRBD1,TRBV28,CASSLPGQGLNTGELFF,TGTGCCAGCAGTTTACCCGGACAGGGCTTAAACACCGGGGAGCTGTTTTTT
.,TRBJ2-5,TRBD2,TRBV7-2,CASSFRLAGQETQYF,TGTGCCAGCAGCTTCCGACTAGCGGGGCAAGAGACCCAGTACTTC
.,TRBJ2-6,TRBD1,TRBV20-1,CSARDQGQGAWGANVLTF,TGCAGTGCTAGAGATCAAGGGCAGGGGGCTTGGGGGGCCAACGTCCTGACTTTC
.,TRBJ2-7,.,TRBV10-2,CASIGGDEQYF,TGCGCCAGCATAGGGGGTGACGAGCAGTACTTC
.,TRBJ1-2,TRBD1,TRBV5-1,CASRNGGQGLDGYTF,TGCGCCAGCAGAAATGGGGGACAGGGGCTCGATGGCTACACCTTC
.,TRBJ2-7,.,TRBV28,CASSFFRGYEQYF,TGTGCCAGCAGTTTCTTCAGGGGCTACGAGCAGTACTTC
many,TRBJ1-3,TRBD1,TRBV7-6,CASSSDRGLSGNTIYF,TGTGCCAGCAGCTCGGACAGGGGACTATCTGGAAACACCATATATTTT
many,TRBJ1-3,.,TRBV12-3/TRBV12-4,CASRGDERNTIYF,TGTGCCAGCAGAGGGGACGAGAGAAACACCATATATTTT
once,TRBJ2-5,.,TRBV12-3/TRBV12-4,CASSPYFGTLWETQYF,TGTGCCAGCAGTCCCTACTTCGGGACCCTTTGGGAGACCCAGTACTTC
few,TRBJ1-5,.,TRBV28,CASSLLPPGTLEGPQHF,TGTGCCAGCAGTTTACTCCCCCCCGGGACCCTAGAAGGCCCCCAGCATTTT
.,TRBJ2-1,.,TRBV6-6,CASSYSIVNEQFF,TGTGCCAGCAGTTACTCGATCGTCAATGAGCAGTTCTTC
.,TRBJ2-2,TRBD2,TRBV24-1,CATSDGRGYTGELFF,TGTGCCACCAGTGATGGGCGGGGGTACACCGGGGAGCTGTTTTTT
few,TRBJ2-3,.,TRBV28,CASSQSTITGRTDTQYF,TGTGCCAGCAGCCAATCAACTATCACAGGGCGCACAGATACGCAGTATTTT
few,TRBJ2-1,TRBD2,TRBV20-1,CSARPRTSGGAGEQFF,TGCAGTGCTAGACCTCGGACTAGCGGGGGGGCGGGTGAGCAGTTCTTC
few,TRBJ1-2,.,TRBV15,CATSRPAGGFYYGYTF,TGTGCCACCAGCCGTCCGGCGGGGGGCTTCTACTATGGCTACACCTTC
.,TRBJ2-3,TRBD2,TRBV6-2/TRBV6-3,CASSSWTSGGDLGTDTQYF,TGTGCCAGCAGTTCCTGGACTAGCGGGGGGGATCTCGGCACAGATACGCAGTATTTT
many,TRBJ1-5,.,TRBV7-2,CASSFRQGNQPQHF,TGTGCCAGCAGCTTCCGACAGGGCAATCAGCCCCAGCATTTT
.,TRBJ2-5,.,TRBV28,CASSLGQRQQETQYF,TGTGCCAGCAGTTTAGGTCAGCGACAGCAAGAGACCCAGTACTTC
many,TRBJ2-4,TRBD2,TRBV7-2,CASSLAGRGRGKNIQYF,TGTGCCAGCAGCTTAGCGGGGCGGGGGAGGGGCAAAAACATTCAGTACTTC
.,TRBJ1-5,TRBD1,TRBV19,CASSAGGMEPQHF,TGTGCCAGTAGTGCAGGGGGCATGGAGCCCCAGCATTTT